Shown below are 14 T cell receptor beta chains from a single sample sequenced in a study of shared clonotypes between healthy human individuals. Clones were read by immunoSEQ multiplex PCR, and TCRdb kept only the in-frame ones, dropping some. The sample records roughly 2,300,000 clones, approximately 90% being singletons. Sequencing was carried out using naive CD4+ T cells from PBMCs. Stated subset: CD45RA+ positively selected. These receptor sequences come from a young man in good health. Some clones in this sample may be carry-over from other donors' samples.

As to this clone: Other DNA sequences in the same sample also yield this CDR3. The chain carries TRBV9 and TRBJ2-4, with 8 bases aligning to TRBD1. V gave up 2 bases and J gave up 6 bases; unmatched junction bases: 4. Germline CDR1 SGDLS, CDR2 YYNGEE. The CDR3 spans 14 residues. The CDR3 DNA follows: TGTGCCAGCAGCGTCGAAGACAGGGGAAACATTCAGTACTTC. Amino acids: CASSVEDRGNIQYF. Full variable domain (outside the CDR3, taken from reference TRBV9 and TRBJ2-4): DSGVTQTPKHLITATGQRVTLRCSPRSGDLSVYWYQQSLDQGLQFLIQYYNGEERAKGNILERFSAQQFPDLHSELNLSSLELGDSALYFCASSVEDRGNIQYFGAGTRLSVL.

This chain connects TRBV28 to TRBJ1-1, with 7 bases identical to TRBD1. The CDR3 loop spans 16 amino acids. CDR1 and CDR2 (germline): MDHEN, SYDVKM. V lost 5 bases, J lost 0 bases, and 9 bases stayed unmatched. CDR3 DNA sequence: TGTGCCAGCAGTCCGTCCCCGGGACAGTTGAACACTGAAGCTTTCTTT. It encodes CASSPSPGQLNTEAFF.

This chain links TRBV9 with TRBJ2-1, with 8 bases matching TRBD2. The CDR3 consists of 15 residues. V lost 3 bases to trimming and J lost 4 bases; unmatched junction nucleotides: 6. From germline, CDR1 is SGDLS and CDR2 YYNGEE. DNA for the CDR3: TGTGCCAGCAGCGAAACTAGCGGCCCATACAATGAGCAGTTCTTC. Translating it yields CASSETSGPYNEQFF. The whole variable domain, remainder taken from reference TRBV9 and TRBJ2-1, is DSGVTQTPKHLITATGQRVTLRCSPRSGDLSVYWYQQSLDQGLQFLIQYYNGEERAKGNILERFSAQQFPDLHSELNLSSLELGDSALYFCASSETSGPYNEQFFGPGTRLTVL.

This clone occurred once. The J gene is TRBJ2-1, the V gene TRBV9; the match to TRBD2 covers 9 bases. The CDR3 is 16 residues long. J was trimmed by 5 bases and V by 4 bases; bases with no gene match: 10. The germline CDR1 and CDR2 sequences are SGDLS and YYNGEE. The CDR3 nucleotides are TGTGCCAGCAGCTCCCAGGTGTTAGCGGGGGACAATGAGCAGTTCTTC. It is translated as CASSSQVLAGDNEQFF.

The chain employs TRBV13 and TRBJ2-4; 9 bases are a match to TRBD2. V shed 5 bases, J shed 8 bases, and the junction held 16 bases outside the gene matches. The CDR3 is made up of 17 amino acids. Germline CDR1 is PRHDT and CDR2 is FYEKMQ (reference sequence). The CDR3 DNA reads TGTGCCAGCAGCGGCGGAACCCGACAGGGCGGGAGGGACATTCAGTACTTC. Residues: CASSGGTRQGGRDIQYF.

V usage is TRBV28 and J usage is TRBJ1-4, with D uncertain. This CDR3 contains 13 residues. From germline, CDR1 is MDHEN and CDR2 SYDVKM. V was pared by 4 bases and J by 16 bases, with 19 bases between. The CDR3 nucleotides read TGTGCCAGCAGTTCCTTCCCAAACGAGGGCCAGTTTTTT. Its translation is CASSSFPNEGQFF.

This clone was picked up one time. The chain is built from TRBV19 and TRBJ2-3; TRBD2 aligns across 12 bases. Germline-derived CDR1 and CDR2 are LNHDA and SQIVND (reference sequence). This CDR3 spans 16 amino acids. With V trimmed by 4 bases and J by 4 bases, 6 bases remained unmatched. The CDR3 spells CASSTVTSGSSDTQYF. The CDR3 DNA is TGTGCCAGTAGTACGGTGACTAGCGGGAGTTCAGATACGCAGTATTTT.

This chain uses TRBV7-9 with TRBJ2-1, with a weak D call TRBD2 (7 bases). Germline V gene sequence: CDR1 SEHNR, CDR2 FQNEAQ (reference sequence). There are 16 residues in the CDR3. Trimming left V 1 base short and J 3 bases short, with 13 bases between. The CDR3 sequence: CASSLGGREIYNEQFF. The DNA of the CDR3 is TGTGCCAGCAGCTTAGGGGGGCGGGAGATCTACAATGAGCAGTTCTTC.

The J gene is TRBJ1-1, the V gene TRBV2; the match to TRBD1 covers 10 bases. The V and J ends lost 5 bases and 4 bases, in that order; junction bases with no gene match: 7. Per germline, CDR1 SNHLY and CDR2 FYNNEI. CDR3 size: 15 residues. CDR3 sequence (DNA): TGTGCCAGCAGTAAGGGACAGGGGAGGGGCACTGAAGCTTTCTTT. It is translated as CASSKGQGRGTEAFF.

The chain has TRBV11-3 and TRBJ1-2; 7 nucleotides agree with TRBD1. J lost 9 bases, V lost 4 bases, and 8 bases had no gene match. The length of the CDR3 is 13 residues. Germline CDR1 and CDR2: SGHNT and YENEEA. DNA of the CDR3: TGTGCCAGCAGCTCGACAGGGAGGGAGAGCTACACCTTC. Translation: CASSSTGRESYTF.

This chain uses TRBV5-4 with TRBJ1-1; 9 bases are shared with TRBD1. V lost 4 bases to trimming and J lost 5 bases; unmatched junction nucleotides: 9. The CDR3 has 15 residues. CDR1 is SGHNT, CDR2 YYREEE, per germline (reference sequence). The CDR3 coding sequence is TGTGCCAGCAGCCCCACAGGGGGGACAGGGACTGAAGCTTTCTTT. Its protein product is CASSPTGGTGTEAFF.

On this clone: Other DNA variants within this sample encode the same CDR3. The chain has TRBV18 and TRBJ2-1; 10 bases align to TRBD2. The CDR3 has 14 residues. Trimming at V came to 6 bases and at J to 3 bases, leaving 2 bases not matched to a gene. Germline V gives CDR1 KGHSH, CDR2 LQKENI. The CDR3 is CASSLAGGYNEQFF. The CDR3 DNA sequence: TGTGCCAGCTCCTTAGCGGGAGGCTACAATGAGCAGTTCTTC.

This chain uses TRBV5-1 with TRBJ2-7; the D gene is possibly TRBD2 (5 bases). The length of the CDR3 is 14 residues. Germline lookup yields CDR1 SGHRS and CDR2 YFSETQ. Trimming left V 0 bases short and J 6 bases short, with 13 bases between. CDR3 amino acids: CASSLESGVSEQYF. The CDR3 nucleotides are TGCGCCAGCAGCTTGGAATCCGGGGTAAGCGAGCAGTACTTC.

V and J are TRBV4-2 and TRBJ2-1, with 13 bases matching TRBD2. Trimming cost V 1 base and J 6 bases; bases outside gene matches: 6. Germline CDR1 and CDR2: LGHNA and YNFKEQ. This CDR3 comprises 17 residues. The CDR3 region is CASSQAATSGRFNEQFF. CDR3 DNA sequence: TGTGCCAGCAGCCAAGCTGCGACTAGCGGGAGGTTCAATGAGCAGTTCTTC.